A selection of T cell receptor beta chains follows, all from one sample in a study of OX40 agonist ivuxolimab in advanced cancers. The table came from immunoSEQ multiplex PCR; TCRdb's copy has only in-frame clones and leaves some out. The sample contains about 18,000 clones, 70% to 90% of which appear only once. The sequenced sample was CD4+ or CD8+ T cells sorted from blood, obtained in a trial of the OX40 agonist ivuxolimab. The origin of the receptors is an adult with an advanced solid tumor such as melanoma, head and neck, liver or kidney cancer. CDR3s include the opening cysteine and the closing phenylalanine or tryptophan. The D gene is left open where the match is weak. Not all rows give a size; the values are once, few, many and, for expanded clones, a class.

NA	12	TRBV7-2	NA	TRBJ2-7	CASSYRQNEQYF	TGTGCCAGCAGCTACAGACAAAACGAGCAGTACTTC
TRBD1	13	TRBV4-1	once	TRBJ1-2	CASSRLGQNGYTF	TGCGCCAGCAGCCGCTTGGGACAGAATGGCTACACCTTC
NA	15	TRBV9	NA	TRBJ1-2	CASSITPRKSHGYTF	TGTGCCAGCAGCATAACCCCTAGAAAATCGCATGGCTACACCTTC
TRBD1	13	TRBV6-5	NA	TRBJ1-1	CASSPDRGTEAFF	TGTGCCAGCAGCCCGGACAGGGGGACTGAAGCTTTCTTT
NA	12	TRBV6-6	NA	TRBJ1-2	CASSPDKIGYTF	TGTGCCAGCAGTCCCGACAAGATTGGCTACACCTTC
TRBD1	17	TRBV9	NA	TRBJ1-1	CASSPTGARKRNTEAFF	TGTGCCAGCAGCCCGACAGGGGCGCGGAAACGGAACACTGAAGCTTTCTTT
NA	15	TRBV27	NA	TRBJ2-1	CASSLSPGLYNEQFF	TGTGCCAGCAGTTTATCTCCGGGACTTTACAATGAGCAGTTCTTC
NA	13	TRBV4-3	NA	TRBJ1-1	CASSSRGYTEAFF	TGCGCCAGCAGCTCCAGGGGATACACTGAAGCTTTCTTT
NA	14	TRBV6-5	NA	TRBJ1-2	CASSYGRTRYGYTF	TGTGCCAGCAGTTACGGCAGGACGCGTTATGGCTACACCTTC
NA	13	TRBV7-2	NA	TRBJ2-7	CASSLTSSYEQYF	TGTGCCAGCAGCTTAACCAGCTCCTACGAGCAGTACTTC
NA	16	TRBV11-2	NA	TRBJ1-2	CASSLSPTGDRGGYTF	TGTGCCAGCAGCTTATCTCCCACCGGGGATCGGGGCGGCTACACCTTC
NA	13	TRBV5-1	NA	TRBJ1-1	CASGPLMNTEAFF	TGCGCCAGCGGACCTCTCATGAACACTGAAGCTTTCTTT
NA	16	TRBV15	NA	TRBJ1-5	CATQAFGFYSNQPQHF	TGTGCCACCCAGGCTTTTGGGTTTTATAGCAATCAGCCCCAGCATTTT
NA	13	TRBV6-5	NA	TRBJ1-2	CASTRSIIYGYTF	TGTGCCAGCACTCGTTCGATTATCTATGGCTACACCTTC
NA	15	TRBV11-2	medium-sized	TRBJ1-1	CASSLGQYMNTEAFF	TGTGCCAGCAGCTTAGGACAGTACATGAACACTGAAGCTTTCTTT
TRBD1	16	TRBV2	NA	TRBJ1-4	CASRKGTGGFGEKLFF	TGTGCCAGCAGGAAAGGGACAGGGGGGTTTGGCGAAAAACTGTTTTTT
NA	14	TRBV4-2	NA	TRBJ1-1	CASSQGTEATEAFF	TGTGCCAGCAGCCAAGGGACAGAGGCCACTGAAGCTTTCTTT
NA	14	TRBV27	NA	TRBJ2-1	CASSLSIVSFEQFF	TGTGCCAGCAGTTTAAGTATTGTCTCCTTTGAGCAGTTCTTC
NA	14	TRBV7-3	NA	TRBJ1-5	CASSETDYNQPQHF	TGTGCCAGCAGCGAGACAGATTACAATCAGCCCCAGCATTTT
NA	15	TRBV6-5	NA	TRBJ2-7	CASSYSIGGAYEQYF	TGTGCCAGCAGTTACTCGATAGGGGGAGCCTACGAGCAGTACTTC
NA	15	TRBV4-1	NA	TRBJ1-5	CASSQAGATRQPQHF	TGCGCCAGCAGCCAAGCAGGGGCAACGCGTCAGCCCCAGCATTTT
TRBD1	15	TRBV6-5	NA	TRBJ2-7	CASRFRDRGPYEQYF	TGTGCCAGCAGATTCCGGGACAGGGGGCCCTACGAGCAGTACTTC
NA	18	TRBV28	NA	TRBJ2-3	CASSFSPPRLPFTDTQYF	TGTGCCAGCAGTTTTTCCCCCCCTAGACTTCCGTTCACAGATACGCAGTATTTT
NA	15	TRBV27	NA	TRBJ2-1	CASSLYAGSYNEQFF	TGTGCCAGCAGCCTTTATGCGGGGTCCTACAATGAGCAGTTCTTC